What follows is one T cell receptor beta chain and its context. Recovered participants had two consecutive negative NP/OP PCR tests, healthcare professional clearance, or symptom resolution. As handled by the study authors: Nucleated cell number was recorded as an estimate derived from reference gene primer amplification. Assay: immunoSEQ multiplex PCR; the TCRdb copy retains only in-frame clones and omits some. V, J and clone size derive from that table, while D and trimming were established from the DNA sequence. There are roughly 300,000 clones in the sample; about 88% occur only once, and 1% lies in the top ten. CDR3 size: 13 residues. V was shortened by 7 bases and J by 4 bases, with 13 bases between the two germline ends. Germline CDR1 and CDR2: SNHLY and FYNNEI. These data belong to a study of blood T cell repertoires in COVID-19. Study overall: The United States, Italy and Spain provided the acute and convalescent COVID-19 samples.

The clonotype comes from a young woman who had recovered from COVID-19. Sample: PBMCs or T cells enriched from blood (not recorded which). The chain couples TRBV2 to TRBJ1-2; maybe TRBD1 (6 bases). The CDR3 sequence is CASNSQGTYGYTF. Here the CDR3 DNA reads TGTGCCAGCAACTCACAGGGTACCTATGGCTACACCTTC.